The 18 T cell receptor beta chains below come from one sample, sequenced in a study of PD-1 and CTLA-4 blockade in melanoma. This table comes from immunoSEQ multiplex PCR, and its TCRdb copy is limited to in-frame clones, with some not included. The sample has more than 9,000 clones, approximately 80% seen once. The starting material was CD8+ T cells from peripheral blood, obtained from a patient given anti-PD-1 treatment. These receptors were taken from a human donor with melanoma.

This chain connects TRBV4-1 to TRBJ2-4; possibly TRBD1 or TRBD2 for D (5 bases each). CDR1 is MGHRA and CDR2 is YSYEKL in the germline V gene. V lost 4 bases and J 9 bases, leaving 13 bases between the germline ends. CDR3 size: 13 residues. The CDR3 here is CASSPAFGAIQYF. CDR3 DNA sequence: TGCGCCAGCAGCCCAGCTTTCGGGGCCATTCAGTACTTC.

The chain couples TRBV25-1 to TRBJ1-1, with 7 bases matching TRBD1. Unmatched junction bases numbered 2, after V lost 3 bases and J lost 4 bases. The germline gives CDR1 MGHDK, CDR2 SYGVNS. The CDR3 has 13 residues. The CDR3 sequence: CASSETGFTEAFF. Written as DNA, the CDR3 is TGTGCCAGCAGTGAGACAGGGTTCACTGAAGCTTTCTTT.

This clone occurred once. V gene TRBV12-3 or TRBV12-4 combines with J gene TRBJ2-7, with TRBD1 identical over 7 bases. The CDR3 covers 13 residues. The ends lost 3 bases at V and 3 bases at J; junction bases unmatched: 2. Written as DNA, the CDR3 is TGTGCCAGCAGTTTTACAGGGGACTACGAGCAGTACTTC. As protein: CASSFTGDYEQYF.

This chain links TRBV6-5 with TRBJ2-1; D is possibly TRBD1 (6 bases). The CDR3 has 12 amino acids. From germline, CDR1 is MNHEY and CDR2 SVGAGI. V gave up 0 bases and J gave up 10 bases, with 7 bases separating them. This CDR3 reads CASSYSGTEQFF. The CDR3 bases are TGTGCCAGCAGTTACTCCGGGACAGAGCAGTTCTTC.

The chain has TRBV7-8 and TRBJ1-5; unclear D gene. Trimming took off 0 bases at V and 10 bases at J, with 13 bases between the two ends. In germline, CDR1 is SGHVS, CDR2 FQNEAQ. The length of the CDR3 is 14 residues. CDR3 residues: CASSLAASSHPQHF. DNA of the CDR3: TGTGCCAGCAGCTTAGCGGCCAGCTCACACCCCCAGCATTTT. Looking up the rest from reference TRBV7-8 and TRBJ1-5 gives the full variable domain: GAGVSQSPRYKVAKRGQDVALRCDPISGHVSLFWYQQALGQGPEFLTYFQNEAQLDKSGLPSDRFFAERPEGSVSTLKIQRTQQEDSAVYLCASSLAASSHPQHFGDGTRLSIL.

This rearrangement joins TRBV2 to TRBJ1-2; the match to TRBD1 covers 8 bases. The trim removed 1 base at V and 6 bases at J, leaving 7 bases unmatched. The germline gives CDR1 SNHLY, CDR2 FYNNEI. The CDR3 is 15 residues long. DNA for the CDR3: TGTGCCAGCAGTGAAGTAACAGGGGGATACAATGGCTACACCTTC. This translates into CASSEVTGGYNGYTF.

The CDR3 spells CASSSFGAGTKPYEQYF. Here the CDR3 DNA reads TGTGCCAGCAGCTCCTTCGGAGCGGGGACAAAACCCTACGAGCAGTACTTC. The V and J genes are TRBV27 and TRBJ2-7; possible D gene TRBD2, 7 bases. Trimming pared 6 bases from V and 2 bases from J, leaving 23 bases between. The CDR3 runs to 17 residues. CDR1 MNHEY and CDR2 SMNVEV come from the germline V gene (reference sequence).

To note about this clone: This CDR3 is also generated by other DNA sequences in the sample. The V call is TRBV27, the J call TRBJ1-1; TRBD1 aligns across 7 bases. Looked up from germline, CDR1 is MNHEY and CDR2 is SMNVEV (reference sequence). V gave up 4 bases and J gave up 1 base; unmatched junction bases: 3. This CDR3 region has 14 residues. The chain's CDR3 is CASSSRDRNTEAFF. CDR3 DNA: TGTGCCAGCAGTTCGCGGGACAGGAACACTGAAGCTTTCTTT.

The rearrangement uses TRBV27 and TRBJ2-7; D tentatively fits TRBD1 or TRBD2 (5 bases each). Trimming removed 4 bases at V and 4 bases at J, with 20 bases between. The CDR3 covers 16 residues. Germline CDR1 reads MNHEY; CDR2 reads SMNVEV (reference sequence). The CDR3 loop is CASSSPTWDLKYEQYF. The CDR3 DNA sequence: TGTGCCAGCAGTTCCCCTACCTGGGACCTAAAGTACGAGCAGTACTTC.

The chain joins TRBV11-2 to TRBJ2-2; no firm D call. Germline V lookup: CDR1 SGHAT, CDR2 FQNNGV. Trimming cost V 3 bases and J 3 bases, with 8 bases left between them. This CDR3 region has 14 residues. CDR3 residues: CASSFAPDTGELFF. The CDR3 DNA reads TGTGCCAGCAGCTTCGCCCCGGACACCGGGGAGCTGTTTTTT.

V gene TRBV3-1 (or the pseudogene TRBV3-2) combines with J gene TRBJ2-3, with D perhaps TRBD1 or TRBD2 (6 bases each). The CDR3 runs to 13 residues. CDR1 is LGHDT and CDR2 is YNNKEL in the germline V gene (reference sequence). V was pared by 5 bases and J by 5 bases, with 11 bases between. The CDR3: CASSSGGLDTQYF. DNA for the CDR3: TGTGCCAGCAGCTCCGGGGGCCTAGATACGCAGTATTTT.

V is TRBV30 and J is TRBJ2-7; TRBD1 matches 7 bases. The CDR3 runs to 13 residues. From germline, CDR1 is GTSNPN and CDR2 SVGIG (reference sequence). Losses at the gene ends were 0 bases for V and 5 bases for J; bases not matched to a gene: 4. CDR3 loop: CAWSVGQGDEQYF. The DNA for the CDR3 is TGTGCCTGGAGTGTAGGGCAGGGGGACGAGCAGTACTTC.

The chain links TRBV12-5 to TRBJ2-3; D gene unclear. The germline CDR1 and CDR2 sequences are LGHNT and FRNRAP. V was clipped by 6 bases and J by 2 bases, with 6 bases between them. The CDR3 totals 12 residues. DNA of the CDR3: TGTGCTAGTGGCTTCCTCACAGATACGCAGTATTTT. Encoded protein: CASGFLTDTQYF.

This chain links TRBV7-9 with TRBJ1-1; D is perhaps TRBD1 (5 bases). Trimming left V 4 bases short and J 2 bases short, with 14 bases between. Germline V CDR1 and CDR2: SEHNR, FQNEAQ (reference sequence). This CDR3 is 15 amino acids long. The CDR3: CASSSRQSINTEAFF. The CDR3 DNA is TGTGCCAGCAGCTCAAGACAGAGCATAAACACTGAAGCTTTCTTT.

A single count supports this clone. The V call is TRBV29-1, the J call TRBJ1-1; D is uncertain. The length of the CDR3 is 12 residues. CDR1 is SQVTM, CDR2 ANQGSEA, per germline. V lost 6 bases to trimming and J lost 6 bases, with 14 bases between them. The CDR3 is CSVLVGDPEAFF. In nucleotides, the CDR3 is TGCAGCGTGCTGGTTGGGGATCCTGAAGCTTTCTTT.

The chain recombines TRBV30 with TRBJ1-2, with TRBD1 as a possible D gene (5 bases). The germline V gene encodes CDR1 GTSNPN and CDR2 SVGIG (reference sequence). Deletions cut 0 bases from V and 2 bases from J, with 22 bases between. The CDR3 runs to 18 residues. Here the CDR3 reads CAWSVLGQPFGGNYGYTF. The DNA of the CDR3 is TGTGCCTGGAGTGTTCTCGGACAACCGTTCGGGGGGAACTATGGCTACACCTTC.

The CDR3: CAWSLGSFNQPQHF. CDR3 DNA sequence: TGTGCCTGGTCCCTCGGATCCTTCAATCAGCCCCAGCATTTT. This chain connects TRBV30 to TRBJ1-5; no definite D call. Germline V gene lookup returns CDR1 GTSNPN and CDR2 SVGIG (reference sequence). Between the trimmed V and J ends, which lost 5 bases and 3 bases, there was a span of 14 bases. The CDR3 is 14 amino acids. Together with reference TRBV30 and TRBJ1-5, the CDR3 gives the full variable domain: SQTIHQWPATLVQPVGSPLSLECTVEGTSNPNLYWYRQAAGRGLQLLFYSVGIGQISSEVPQNLSASRPQDRQFILSSKKLLLSDSGFYLCAWSLGSFNQPQHFGDGTRLSIL.

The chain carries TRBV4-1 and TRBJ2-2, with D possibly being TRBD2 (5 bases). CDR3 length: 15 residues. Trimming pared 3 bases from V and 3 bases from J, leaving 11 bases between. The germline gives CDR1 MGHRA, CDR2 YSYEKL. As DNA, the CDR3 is TGCGCCAGCAGCCAGATGACGGACTACACCGGGGAGCTGTTTTTT. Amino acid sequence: CASSQMTDYTGELFF.